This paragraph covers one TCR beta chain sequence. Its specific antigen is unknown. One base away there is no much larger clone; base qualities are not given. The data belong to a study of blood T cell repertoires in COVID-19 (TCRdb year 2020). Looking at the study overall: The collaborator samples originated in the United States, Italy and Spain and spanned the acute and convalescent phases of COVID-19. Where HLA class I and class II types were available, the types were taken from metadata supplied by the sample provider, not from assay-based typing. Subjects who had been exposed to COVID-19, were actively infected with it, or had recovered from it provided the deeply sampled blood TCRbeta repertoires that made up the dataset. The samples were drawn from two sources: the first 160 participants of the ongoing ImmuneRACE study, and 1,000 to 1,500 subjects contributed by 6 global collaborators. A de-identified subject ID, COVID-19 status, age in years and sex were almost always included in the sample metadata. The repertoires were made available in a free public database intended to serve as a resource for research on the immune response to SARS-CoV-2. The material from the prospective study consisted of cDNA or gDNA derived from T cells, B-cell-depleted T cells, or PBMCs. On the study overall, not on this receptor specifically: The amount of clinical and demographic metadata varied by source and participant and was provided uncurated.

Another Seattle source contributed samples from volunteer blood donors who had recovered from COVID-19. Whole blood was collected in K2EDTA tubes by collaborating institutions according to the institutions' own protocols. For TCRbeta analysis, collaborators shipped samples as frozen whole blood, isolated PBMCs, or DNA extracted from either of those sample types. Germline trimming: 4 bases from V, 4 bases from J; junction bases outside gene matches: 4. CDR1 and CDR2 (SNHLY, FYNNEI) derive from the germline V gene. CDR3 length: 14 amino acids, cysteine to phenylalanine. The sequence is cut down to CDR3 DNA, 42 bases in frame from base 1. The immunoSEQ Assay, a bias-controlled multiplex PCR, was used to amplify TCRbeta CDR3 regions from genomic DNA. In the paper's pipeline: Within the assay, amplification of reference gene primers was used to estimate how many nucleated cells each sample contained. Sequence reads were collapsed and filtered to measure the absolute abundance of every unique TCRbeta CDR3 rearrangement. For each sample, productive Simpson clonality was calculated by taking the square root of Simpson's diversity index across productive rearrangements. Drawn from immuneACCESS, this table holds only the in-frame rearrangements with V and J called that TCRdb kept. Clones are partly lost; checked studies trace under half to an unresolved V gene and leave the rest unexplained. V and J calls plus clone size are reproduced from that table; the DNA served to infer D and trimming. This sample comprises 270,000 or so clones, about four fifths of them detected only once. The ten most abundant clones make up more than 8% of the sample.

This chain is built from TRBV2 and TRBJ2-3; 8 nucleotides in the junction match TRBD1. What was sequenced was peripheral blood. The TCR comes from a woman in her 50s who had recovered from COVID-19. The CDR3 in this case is CASSGQGASDTQYF. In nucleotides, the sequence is TGTGCCAGCAGTGGGCAGGGGGCCTCAGATACGCAGTATTTT. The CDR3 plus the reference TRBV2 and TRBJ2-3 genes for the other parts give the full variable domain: EPEVTQTPSHQVTQMGQEVILRCVPISNHLYFYWYRQILGQKVEFLVSFYNNEISEKSEIFDDQFSVERPDGSNFTLKIRSTKLEDSAMYFCASSGQGASDTQYFGPGTRLTVL.